This paragraph reports one T cell receptor (beta chain). Its antigen is unidentified. This record comes from a study of a mutant IDH1 vaccine in newly diagnosed glioma. On the study more broadly: It was radiotherapy, temozolomide, or both that patients received previously, with most receiving both. Study observations and caveats: There were vaccine-induced immune responses in approximately 95% of the patients.

Noted time point: week 23, last vaccination. In every dose of vaccine, 300 ug of mutant IDH1 20-mer peptide was given alongside topical imiquimod. Here immunoSEQ multiplex PCR was the method, and the copy in TCRdb shows in-frame clones only, minus some. Among around 41,000 clones listed, 78% were seen once. CDR3 length: 13 amino acids. The V end lost 3 bases, the J end lost 7 bases, and 11 bases lay between the germline ends. Germline CDR1 reads SGHDT; CDR2 reads YYEEEE. The sequence was collected from a woman aged 40 to 49 with glioma. Some clones in this sample may be carry-over from other donors' samples. This chain joins TRBV5-6 and TRBJ1-3, with D tentatively TRBD1 (5 bases). The material was PBMCs, obtained from a glioma patient whose treatment included an IDH1 peptide vaccine. The CDR3 protein is CASSYGTPNTIYF. The CDR3 DNA sequence: TGTGCCAGCAGCTACGGGACGCCCAACACCATATATTTT.